The 24 T cell receptor beta chains below were found in one sample sequenced in a study of blood T cell repertoires in COVID-19. Generated by immunoSEQ multiplex PCR, the TCRdb table keeps only in-frame clones and is missing some. The table shows some 180,000 clones, with around 80% occurring only once. The sample comprised peripheral blood. These receptors were obtained from a woman aged 40-49 years with COVID-19, enrolled during active disease.

The chain employs TRBV5-1 and TRBJ1-4; 8 nucleotides line up with TRBD1. Trimming took 1 base from V and 5 from J; bases not matched to a gene: 4. The CDR3 sequence is 15 residues long. Germline-derived CDR1 and CDR2 are SGHRS and YFSETQ. The chain's CDR3 is CASSLTGTGNEKLFF. CDR3 in DNA: TGCGCCAGCAGCTTGACCGGGACAGGAAATGAAAAACTGTTTTTT.

This clone came up a few times. This chain joins TRBV6-5 and TRBJ2-1; a possible D gene is TRBD1 (6 bases). V was trimmed by 5 bases and J by 10 bases, leaving 12 bases between them. Germline lookup yields CDR1 MNHEY and CDR2 SVGAGI. This CDR3 comprises 12 residues. In DNA, the CDR3 is TGTGCCAGCAGTCTAGGGACAAGGGAGCAGTTCTTC. Translation: CASSLGTREQFF.

The genes are TRBV7-3 and TRBJ2-5; 9 bases map to TRBD1. V was pared by 3 bases and J by 5 bases, with 1 base of the junction left unmatched. The germline CDR1 and CDR2 sequences are SGHTA and FQGTGA. The CDR3 runs to 13 residues. CDR3 in amino acids: CASSFGQGETQYF. CDR3 in DNA: TGTGCCAGCAGCTTTGGACAGGGGGAGACCCAGTACTTC.

This clone has just one count. This chain connects TRBV10-3 to TRBJ1-5, with no clear D. This CDR3 has 15 residues. CDR1 and CDR2 from the germline V gene are ENHRY and SYGVKD. V lost 3 bases, J lost 0 bases, and 9 bases lay in between. The CDR3 DNA follows: TGTGCCATCAGTGAATGGCAGTTTAGCAATCAGCCCCAGCATTTT. Amino acids: CAISEWQFSNQPQHF.

This chain joins TRBV24-1 and TRBJ1-2; tentatively, D is TRBD1 (5 bases). The CDR3 loop spans 14 amino acids. CDR1 and CDR2 from the germline V gene are KGHDR and SFDVKD. V gave up 4 bases and J gave up 6 bases, with 14 bases separating them. CDR3 nucleotide sequence: TGTGCCACCAGTGAGGGACTGACAAGGCATGGCTACACCTTC. Protein product: CATSEGLTRHGYTF.

The rearrangement joins TRBV29-1 to TRBJ2-5, with TRBD1 identical over 7 bases. Germline V gives CDR1 SQVTM, CDR2 ANQGSEA. The CDR3 sequence is 14 residues long. The junction had 7 bases not matched to a gene; V was cut back by 4 bases and J by 2 bases. CDR3 loop: CSVAPGQRQETQYF. The DNA of the CDR3 is TGCAGCGTTGCCCCGGGACAGCGACAAGAGACCCAGTACTTC.

CDR3 bases: TGTGCCAGTAGGGACAGGGGGGGCGCGTCAGGGCCAGAGACCCAGTACTTC. Translated, it gives CASRDRGGASGPETQYF. The V gene is TRBV19, the J gene TRBJ2-5; 10 nucleotides align to TRBD1. The V segment lost 6 bases and the J segment 4 bases; nucleotides outside the gene matches: 14. The CDR3 loop spans 17 amino acids. Germline V lookup: CDR1 LNHDA, CDR2 SQIVND (reference sequence). Variable domain in full (rest from reference TRBV19 and TRBJ2-5): DGGITQSPKYLFRKEGQNVTLSCEQNLNHDAMYWYRQDPGQGLRLIYYSQIVNDFQKGDIAEGYSVSREKKESFPLTVTSAQKNPTAFYLCASRDRGGASGPETQYFGPGTRLLVL.

The rearrangement links TRBV29-1 to TRBJ2-7, with 7 positions matching TRBD1. Looked up from germline, CDR1 is SQVTM and CDR2 is ANQGSEA. The V gene end was trimmed by 3 bases and the J gene end by 2 bases; junction bases not matched to a gene: 7. CDR3 length: 14 amino acids. The CDR3 loop reads CSVDKGAGAYEQYF. DNA for the CDR3: TGCAGCGTTGACAAGGGGGCAGGGGCCTACGAGCAGTACTTC.

V and J are TRBV12-5 and TRBJ2-1; 8 bases match TRBD1. The germline V gene encodes CDR1 LGHNT and CDR2 FRNRAP. The V segment lost 5 bases and the J segment 10 bases; nucleotides outside the gene matches: 4. The CDR3 spans 12 residues. The CDR3 bases are TGTGCTAGTGGTCCGGACAGGGAAGAGCAGTTCTTC. This encodes CASGPDREEQFF.

For the CDR3, the DNA is TGTGCCAGCAAATTACAGGGTTACGGCTATGGCTACACCTTC. Protein product: CASKLQGYGYGYTF. The chain has TRBV2 and TRBJ1-2; possible D gene TRBD1, 6 bases. Germline-derived CDR1 and CDR2 are SNHLY and FYNNEI. V was shortened by 7 bases and J by 4 bases, with 16 bases between the two germline ends. The CDR3 has 14 amino acids.

The chain joins TRBV27 to TRBJ2-3, with D unclear. The V end was cut by 4 bases, the J end by 1 base, with 6 bases between. CDR1 and CDR2 (germline): MNHEY, SMNVEV (reference sequence). This CDR3 has 13 residues. CDR3 DNA: TGTGCCAGCAGTTACAGTCGCACAGATACGCAGTATTTT. This encodes CASSYSRTDTQYF.

The chain employs TRBV18 and TRBJ2-1; possible D gene TRBD1, 6 bases. V was clipped by 8 bases and J by 0 bases, with 14 bases between them. The CDR3 length is 15 residues. CDR1 and CDR2 from the germline V gene are KGHSH and LQKENI. The CDR3 loop reads CASPPGDSSYNEQFF. CDR3 DNA: TGTGCCAGCCCCCCAGGGGATAGCTCCTACAATGAGCAGTTCTTC.

This clone was seen more than once but under ten times. V usage is TRBV25-1 and J usage is TRBJ2-7; no clear D gene. V shed 5 bases and J shed 0 bases, with 8 bases lying between them. In germline, CDR1 is MGHDK, CDR2 SYGVNS. The CDR3 has 13 amino acids. CDR3 DNA: TGTGCCAGCAGTTCACAGTACTCCTACGAGCAGTACTTC. Amino acid sequence: CASSSQYSYEQYF.

This clone came up once. V usage is TRBV6-5 and J usage is TRBJ1-1; D is perhaps TRBD1 (5 bases). Per the germline V gene, CDR1 is MNHEY and CDR2 is SVGAGI. This CDR3 comprises 14 residues. V was cut by 7 bases and J by 6 bases, with 18 bases left in between. The CDR3 coding sequence is TGTGCCAGCAAAACAGGCCCCGTGGGCGCTGAAGCTTTCTTT. It specifies CASKTGPVGAEAFF.

This clone occurred a few times. J is TRBJ1-1 and V is TRBV6-5; D uncertain. The CDR3 totals 13 residues. The V gene's germline CDR1 is MNHEY and CDR2 SVGAGI. Deletions cut 2 bases from V and 4 bases from J, with 8 bases between. The CDR3: CASSYVRGTEAFF. The CDR3 DNA sequence: TGTGCCAGCAGTTACGTACGGGGCACTGAAGCTTTCTTT.

The V call is TRBV9, the J call TRBJ2-3, with 7 bases that match TRBD2. The CDR3 is 15 amino acids. CDR1 and CDR2 (germline): SGDLS, YYNGEE. V dropped 10 bases and J dropped 3; count of bases not matched to a gene: 14. In DNA, the CDR3 is TGTGCCTCCCAAGGCCTGGCGGGGGAGACAGATACGCAGTATTTT. Translation: CASQGLAGETDTQYF. Using reference TRBV9 and TRBJ2-3 for the parts outside the CDR3, the full variable domain is DSGVTQTPKHLITATGQRVTLRCSPRSGDLSVYWYQQSLDQGLQFLIQYYNGEERAKGNILERFSAQQFPDLHSELNLSSLELGDSALYFCASQGLAGETDTQYFGPGTRLTVL.

To note about this clone: The junction shows a germline mismatch at one end, possibly a read error. Different DNA sequences within this sample yield the same CDR3. This rearrangement joins TRBV5-1 to TRBJ2-7; D uncertain. Germline CDR1 and CDR2: SGHRS and YFSETQ. The CDR3 totals 13 residues. The CDR3 sequence: CASSLEAGSTLDF. Here the CDR3 DNA reads TGCGCCAGCAGCTTGGAGGCAGGCTCCACGTTGGACTTC.

This sequence joins TRBV29-1 and TRBJ1-1; D is unresolved. Trimming pared 3 bases from V and 7 bases from J, leaving 9 bases between. CDR1 is SQVTM and CDR2 is ANQGSEA in the germline V gene. The CDR3 is made up of 11 amino acids. The CDR3 DNA sequence: TGCAGCGTTGAGGGCAGCTTTGAAGCTTTCTTT. As protein: CSVEGSFEAFF. Supplemented by reference TRBV29-1 and TRBJ1-1, the full variable domain reads SAVISQKPSRDICQRGTSLTIQCQVDSQVTMMFWYRQQPGQSLTLIATANQGSEATYESGFVIDKFPISRPNLTFSTLTVSNMSPEDSSIYLCSVEGSFEAFFGQGTRLTVV.

CDR3: CASSQARGQISSYEQYF. CDR3 bases: TGTGCCAGCAGCCAAGCCAGAGGACAGATTAGCTCCTACGAGCAGTACTTC. The chain joins TRBV14 to TRBJ2-7, with TRBD1 as a possible D gene (6 bases). The CDR3 is 17 amino acids. The V end lost 1 base, the J end lost 0 bases, and 16 bases lay between the germline ends. Germline V gene data show CDR1 as SGHDN and CDR2 as FVKESK. Looking up the rest from reference TRBV14 and TRBJ2-7 gives the full variable domain: EAGVTQFPSHSVIEKGQTVTLRCDPISGHDNLYWYRRVMGKEIKFLLHFVKESKQDESGMPNNRFLAERTGGTYSTLKVQPAELEDSGVYFCASSQARGQISSYEQYFGPGTRLTVT.

V gene TRBV25-1 combines with J gene TRBJ1-6, with 9 bases lining up with TRBD1. CDR3 length equals 15 residues. The germline V gene has CDR1 MGHDK and CDR2 SYGVNS. Trimming cost V 3 bases and J 9 bases; bases outside gene matches: 6. The CDR3 region is CASSDPTGGGSPLHF. The CDR3 DNA reads as TGTGCCAGCAGTGATCCGACAGGGGGAGGTTCACCCCTCCACTTT.

This chain uses TRBV5-1 with TRBJ1-3; perhaps TRBD1 as D (5 bases). This CDR3 spans 16 amino acids. The germline CDR1 and CDR2 sequences are SGHRS and YFSETQ. The V end lost 0 bases, the J end lost 0 bases, and 10 bases lay between the germline ends. CDR3 sequence: CASSLADRASGNTIYF. Here the CDR3 DNA reads TGCGCCAGCAGCTTGGCCGACAGAGCCTCTGGAAACACCATATATTTT.

J is TRBJ1-2 and V is TRBV5-5, with 7 positions matching TRBD1. The CDR3 is 15 residues long. CDR1 SGHKS and CDR2 YYEKEE come from the germline V gene (reference sequence). The V segment lost 2 bases and the J segment 1 base; nucleotides outside the gene matches: 5. The CDR3 nucleotides read TGTGCCAGCAGCTTACAGGGGAGAGGTAACTATGGCTACACCTTC. Translating gives CASSLQGRGNYGYTF.

The V gene is TRBV28, the J gene TRBJ1-2, with a possible D match to TRBD1 (5 bases). This CDR3 spans 15 amino acids. The germline V and J ends were trimmed by 4 bases and 7 bases, with 19 bases remaining between them. Germline V lookup: CDR1 MDHEN, CDR2 SYDVKM. The CDR3: CASSSLKGDYGGYTF. CDR3 sequence (DNA): TGTGCCAGCAGTTCCCTGAAAGGGGATTACGGTGGCTACACCTTC.

V is TRBV14 and J is TRBJ2-1, with D possibly matching TRBD1 (5 bases). The CDR3 sequence is 15 residues long. Trimming removed 4 bases at V and 4 bases at J, with 14 bases between. Germline V lookup: CDR1 SGHDN, CDR2 FVKESK. CDR3 nucleotide sequence: TGTGCCAGCAGCCCCAAGGGGTCGATTTACAATGAGCAGTTCTTC. Its protein product is CASSPKGSIYNEQFF. Supplemented by reference TRBV14 and TRBJ2-1, the full variable domain reads EAGVTQFPSHSVIEKGQTVTLRCDPISGHDNLYWYRRVMGKEIKFLLHFVKESKQDESGMPNNRFLAERTGGTYSTLKVQPAELEDSGVYFCASSPKGSIYNEQFFGPGTRLTVL.